This T cell receptor beta chain is drawn from a study of a mutant IDH1 vaccine in newly diagnosed glioma (dated by TCRdb to about 2021). Regarding the study in general: Vaccination was initiated 4-6 weeks after radiotherapy alone, or concurrently with temozolomide cycles in the chemotherapy-containing groups. Peripheral blood samples were drawn at six visits, namely V03 (baseline), V05, V07, V10, V12 and V13. The week-35 safety follow-up was designated visit V12, and the week-47 end of study was designated visit V13. Before enrollment, patients had received standard therapy of radiotherapy alone, temozolomide alone, or radiochemotherapy with temozolomide; most received the combination. Of the approximately 30 treated patients, about 60% were male and approximately 38% were female, and the mean age was roughly 38 years. Longitudinal TCRB deep sequencing was performed for 25 to 30 treated patients wherever samples were available for exploratory analyses.

The meaning of the sample's time point label: week 35, safety follow-up. Each vaccine dose, consisting of 300 ug of a 20-mer mutant IDH1 peptide in Montanide, was administered subcutaneously with topical imiquimod. Across visits V03 through V10, patients got a total of eight vaccinations, given in weeks 1, 3, 5, 7, 11, 15, 19 and 23. Donors had newly diagnosed WHO grade 3 or 4 IDH1-mutant astrocytomas with loss of nuclear ATRX. The samples were drawn from NOA16, a multicentre, single-arm, open-label phase I trial in Germany that tested a mutant IDH1 peptide vaccine in humans for the first time. The DNeasy Blood and Tissue Kit was used to extract genomic DNA from EDTA blood for TCRB sequencing. The library was obtained by the immunoSEQ multiplex PCR assay. Following the manufacturer's protocol, the hsTCRB Kit was used to amplify rearranged TCR beta chain sequences. An Illumina MiSeq was used to sequence the TCRB libraries. The authors' pipeline ran thus. The kit vendor's proprietary platform handled demultiplexing, trimming and gene mapping. As stored in TCRdb, this immuneACCESS dataset retains in-frame rearrangements with V and J assigned. A fraction of the clones does not appear; measured against another copy, unresolved V genes explain less than half of the discrepancy, and the remainder lacks a known reason. V and J calls and clone size are copied from that table; D and trimming were computed from the DNA. The sample profile shows approximately 30,000 clones; 79% of them were found once. The ten largest clones take up 9.3% of the sample.

The CDR3 spans 13 residues, from the cysteine through the phenylalanine. Only the CDR3 part of the read is kept: 39 bases, read in frame from the first base. For CDR1 and CDR2, the germline V gene lists SQVTM and ANQGSEA. The V end gives up 6 bases and the J end 3 bases, leaving 7 bases in the junction not matched to a gene. Points the paper makes about the study in general: Pseudoprogression appeared unrelated to alterations in the top peripheral T cell clonotypes detected by TCRB sequencing. Availability determined which PBMC samples were chosen for TCRB deep sequencing. The authors stated that sample limitations prevented analyses of patient blood samples from being reproduced. Vaccine-induced immune responses across multiple MHC alleles were detected in 80% to 95% of patients.

This clone was recorded a few times. Its antigen is currently not known. The input lacks base qualities; no much larger clone sits a single base away. The clonotype comes from a woman in her twenties or thirties with glioma. Some clones in this sample may be carry-over from other donors' samples. The sequenced sample was PBMCs, obtained from a glioma patient whose treatment included an IDH1 peptide vaccine. Recombination joined TRBV29-1 with TRBJ1-2, with TRBD1 identical over 7 junction bases. The DNA is as follows: TGCAGCGTGTCAGGGGGTGAATACTATGGCTACACCTTC. Protein translation: CSVSGGEYYGYTF.